These 10 T cell receptor beta chains share one sample of origin, sequenced in a study of blood T cell repertoires in COVID-19. Method: immunoSEQ multiplex PCR; TCRdb's copy keeps in-frame clones and lacks some. Seen here are about 250,000 clones, about 83% observed once, and the top ten hold about 4%. The specimen sequenced was peripheral blood. These receptor sequences come from a man in his fifties with acute or convalescent COVID-19.

The rearrangement joins TRBV12-3 or TRBV12-4 to TRBJ1-2; D not resolved. The CDR3 is made up of 12 amino acids. Trimming left V 3 bases short and J 8 bases short, with 10 bases between. CDR3 amino acids: CASSFRDFGYTF. CDR3 in DNA: TGTGCCAGCAGTTTTCGGGATTTCGGCTACACCTTC.

The V and J genes are TRBV5-4 and TRBJ2-7, with D perhaps matching TRBD2 (6 bases). Deletions cut 6 bases from V and 0 bases from J, with 16 bases between. The CDR3 extends over 15 amino acids. CDR1 is SGHNT and CDR2 is YYREEE in the germline V gene (reference sequence). CDR3 sequence (DNA): TGTGCCAGCAATATGGGAGGCAAGAGCTCCTACGAGCAGTACTTC. Amino acids: CASNMGGKSSYEQYF.

The chain has TRBV11-2 and TRBJ2-2; tentatively, D is TRBD2 (5 bases). The CDR3 sequence is 16 residues long. Trimming left V 5 bases short and J 5 bases short, with 18 bases between. From germline, CDR1 is SGHAT and CDR2 FQNNGV. The CDR3 coding sequence is TGTGCCAGCAGCGCGACTGACGGGATACGAACCGGGGAGCTGTTTTTT. It yields the protein CASSATDGIRTGELFF.

This rearrangement joins TRBV11-2 to TRBJ2-2; 11 bases are shared with TRBD2. Germline V gives CDR1 SGHAT, CDR2 FQNNGV. Germline trimming cut 1 base from V and 4 bases from J; bases unmatched to any gene: 8. This CDR3 is 18 amino acids long. The CDR3 spells CASSLGLLAGGVTGELFF. The CDR3 bases are TGTGCCAGCAGCTTAGGGCTCCTAGCGGGGGGCGTCACCGGGGAGCTGTTTTTT.

V is TRBV5-1 and J is TRBJ2-2; no definite D call. Trimming took 0 bases from V and 5 from J, leaving 5 bases between them. Germline-derived CDR1 and CDR2 are SGHRS and YFSETQ. This CDR3 region has 13 residues. The CDR3 DNA is TGCGCCAGCAGCTTGGTCGGTACCGGGGAGCTGTTTTTT. Residues: CASSLVGTGELFF.

The V and J genes are TRBV4-2 and TRBJ1-2; D is unclear. The CDR3 totals 16 residues. Germline CDR1 reads LGHNA; CDR2 reads YNFKEQ. Trimming took off 1 base at V and 3 bases at J, with 15 bases between the two ends. The CDR3 here is CASSQAEEVDYYGYTF. In nucleotides, the CDR3 is TGTGCCAGCAGCCAAGCCGAAGAGGTCGACTACTATGGCTACACCTTC.

The chain is built from TRBV10-1 and TRBJ1-2, with D unresolved. The CDR3 has 13 amino acids. The germline CDR1 and CDR2 sequences are WNHNN and SYGVQD (reference sequence). V lost 5 bases to trimming and J lost 1 base, with 8 bases between them. CDR3 coding DNA: TGCGCCAGCAGTCGAGAGATTAACTATGGCTACACCTTC. This sequence encodes CASSREINYGYTF.

This sequence joins TRBV19 and TRBJ1-5; 7 nucleotides match TRBD1. This CDR3 has 13 amino acids. Unmatched junction bases numbered 6, after V lost 6 bases and J lost 7 bases. The germline gives CDR1 LNHDA, CDR2 SQIVND (reference sequence). CDR3 sequence reads: CASRTGERQPQHF. The CDR3 DNA reads as TGTGCCAGTAGAACAGGGGAGCGGCAGCCCCAGCATTTT.

The V gene is TRBV24-1, the J gene TRBJ2-1; D is possibly TRBD2 (6 bases). This CDR3 has 16 amino acids. Looked up from germline, CDR1 is KGHDR and CDR2 is SFDVKD. Trimming cost V 1 base and J 1 base, with 10 bases left between them. As DNA, the CDR3 is TGTGCCACCAGTGATTTTGCAGGGAGGTCCTACAATGAGCAGTTCTTC. Translation: CATSDFAGRSYNEQFF.

V gene TRBV14 combines with J gene TRBJ1-6; possibly TRBD1 for D (5 bases). This CDR3 is built from 15 residues. V was trimmed by 4 bases and J by 9 bases, leaving 16 bases between them. CDR1 and CDR2 from the germline V gene are SGHDN and FVKESK. CDR3 region: CASSLDYPGFSPLHF. The CDR3 nucleotides are TGTGCCAGCAGCCTTGATTATCCAGGGTTTTCACCCCTCCACTTT.